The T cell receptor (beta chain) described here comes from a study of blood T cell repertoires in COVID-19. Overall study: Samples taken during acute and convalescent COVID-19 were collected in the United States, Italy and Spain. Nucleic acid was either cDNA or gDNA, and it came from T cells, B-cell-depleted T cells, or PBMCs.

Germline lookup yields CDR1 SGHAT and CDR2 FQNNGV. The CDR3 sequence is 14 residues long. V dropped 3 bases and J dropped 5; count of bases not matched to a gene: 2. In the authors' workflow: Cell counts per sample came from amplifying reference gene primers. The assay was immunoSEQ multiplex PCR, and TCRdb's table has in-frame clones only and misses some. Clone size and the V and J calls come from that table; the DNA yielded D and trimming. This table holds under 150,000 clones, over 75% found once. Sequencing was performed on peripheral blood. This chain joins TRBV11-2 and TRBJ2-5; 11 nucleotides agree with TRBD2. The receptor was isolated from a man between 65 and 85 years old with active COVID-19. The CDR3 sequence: CASSLVAGGETQYF. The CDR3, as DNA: TGTGCCAGCAGCTTGGTAGCGGGAGGGGAGACCCAGTACTTC.